This T cell receptor beta chain was captured by sequencing in a study of blood T cell repertoires in COVID-19 (TCRdb year 2020). Concerning the study at large: Samples covering the acute and convalescent phases of COVID-19 were provided by collaborators in the United States, Italy and Spain. The prospective study material was composed of cDNA or gDNA derived from T cells, B-cell-depleted T cells, or PBMCs. The dataset comprised deeply sampled blood TCRbeta repertoires from subjects exposed to, actively infected with, or recovered from COVID-19. A freely available public database, intended as a resource for researchers studying the immune response to SARS-CoV-2, is where the repertoires were released. Samples were obtained from the ongoing ImmuneRACE study (first 160 participants) and from 1,254 subjects provided by 6 global collaborators. The sample metadata nearly always contained a de-identified subject ID, COVID-19 status, age in years and sex. HLA class I and class II types, where available, came from metadata supplied by the sample provider rather than from assay-based typing. What the work shows at the level of the full study, not this receptor alone: Clinical and demographic metadata were provided uncurated, with the amount varying by source and participant.

As concerns this clone: Its recognized antigen is unknown. Per-base qualities were not stored, and no clone one base away is much larger.

The immunoSEQ Assay, a bias-controlled multiplex PCR, was used to amplify TCRbeta CDR3 regions from genomic DNA. The original methods were these. Nucleated cell counts per sample were estimated from amplification of reference gene primers within the assay. To quantify the absolute abundance of each unique TCRbeta CDR3 rearrangement, sequence reads were collapsed and filtered. Productive Simpson clonality was computed per sample as the square root of Simpson's diversity index over productive rearrangements. TCRdb obtained this table from immuneACCESS and retained in-frame rearrangements with V and J assigned. These tables miss some clones; where compared with another copy, unresolved V genes account for less than half of the shortfall, and the remainder is unexplained. That table furnishes V, J and clone size, whereas the DNA furnished D and trimming. Present in this sample are roughly 200,000 clones, 70% to 90% of which were seen just once. The leading ten clones occupy 3% to 3.5% of the sample.

Collaborating institutions collected whole blood in K2EDTA tubes following their own protocols. Collaborator samples were shipped for TCRbeta analysis as frozen whole blood, isolated PBMCs, or DNA extracted from either sample type. The germline V gene specifies LGHNA as CDR1 and YSLEER as CDR2. A distance of 14 bases separates the germline ends of V and J, which lose 1 base and 8 bases respectively. There are 15 amino acids in the CDR3, from cysteine to phenylalanine inclusive. Solely the CDR3 DNA is kept, with 45 bases framed from the first base. This sequence originates from a man between 60 and 75 years old with acute or convalescent COVID-19. The chain is encoded by TRBV4-3 joined to TRBJ2-2; a tentative D match to TRBD2 spans 5 bases. Sequenced material: peripheral blood. The CDR3 amino acid sequence is: CASSQVSASSGELFF. The sequenced DNA is TGCGCCAGCAGCCAAGTATCGGCTAGCTCTGGGGAGCTGTTTTTT.